What follows are 26 T cell receptor beta chains derived from one specimen sequenced in a study of blood T cell repertoires in COVID-19. Sequencing used immunoSEQ multiplex PCR; TCRdb keeps in-frame clones, though not all of them. The table lists about 190,000 clones, 85% to 90% of them singletons, with 0.55% to 0.8% in the top ten. Material for sequencing was peripheral blood. All receptors derive from a man in his forties or fifties with acute or convalescent COVID-19.

The genes are TRBV19 and TRBJ2-1; 13 nucleotides align to TRBD2. There are 15 residues in the CDR3. Germline V gives CDR1 LNHDA, CDR2 SQIVND (reference sequence). V dropped 7 bases and J dropped 8; count of bases not matched to a gene: 8. The CDR3: CASTALAGGPYEQFF. DNA for the CDR3: TGTGCCAGTACCGCACTAGCGGGAGGGCCGTATGAGCAGTTCTTC.

The chain couples TRBV4-1 to TRBJ2-6, with TRBD1 matching over 9 bases. Germline V lookup: CDR1 MGHRA, CDR2 YSYEKL. V shed 1 base and J 0 bases; nucleotides not matched to a gene: 7. There are 19 residues in the CDR3. CDR3 loop: CASSQVEGQGNSGANVLTF. The CDR3, as DNA: TGCGCCAGCAGCCAAGTAGAGGGACAGGGAAACTCTGGGGCCAACGTCCTGACTTTC.

CDR3: CASSEAGGVYPDTQYF. The CDR3, as DNA: TGTGCCAGCAGCGAAGCGGGGGGGGTCTATCCTGATACGCAGTATTTT. The chain combines TRBV11-2 with TRBJ2-3, with TRBD2 identical over 10 bases. With V trimmed by 5 bases and J by 6 bases, 11 bases remained unmatched. Germline V gene sequence: CDR1 SGHAT, CDR2 FQNNGV. The CDR3 is made up of 16 amino acids.

The chain combines TRBV13 with TRBJ2-2, with TRBD1 matching over 8 bases. This CDR3 is built from 16 residues. CDR1 and CDR2 (germline): PRHDT, FYEKMQ (reference sequence). J was trimmed by 5 bases and V by 0 bases; bases with no gene match: 5. This CDR3 reads CASSLGTGVWTGELFF. CDR3 bases: TGTGCCAGCAGCTTAGGGACAGGGGTTTGGACCGGGGAGCTGTTTTTT.

V and J are TRBV19 and TRBJ1-6; TRBD1 matches at 8 bases. Germline lookup yields CDR1 LNHDA and CDR2 SQIVND (reference sequence). The CDR3 contains 13 residues. Trimming took 6 bases from V and 10 from J; bases not matched to a gene: 5. CDR3 nucleotide sequence: TGTGCCAGTAGGGAGGACAGGGACTCACCCCTCCACTTT. This gives the protein CASREDRDSPLHF.

The chain uses TRBV6-4 and TRBJ1-2; tentatively, D is TRBD1 (5 bases). V was shortened by 2 bases and J by 5 bases, with 6 bases between the two germline ends. Germline CDR1 MRHNA, CDR2 SNTAGT. This CDR3 contains 12 residues. Here the CDR3 reads CASSDRGYGYTF. In DNA, the CDR3 is TGTGCCAGCAGTGACAGGGGATATGGCTACACCTTC.

This clone was counted only a few times. The chain links TRBV10-3 to TRBJ1-6, with 9 positions matching TRBD1. CDR3 length equals 14 residues. Germline lookup yields CDR1 ENHRY and CDR2 SYGVKD. The trim removed 6 bases at V and 7 bases at J, leaving 4 bases unmatched. The CDR3 sequence: CAISGTGRNSPLHF. DNA of the CDR3: TGTGCCATCAGCGGGACAGGGCGCAATTCACCCCTCCACTTT.

DNA for the CDR3: TGTGCCAGCAGTGGGATGGGACTCACTGAAGCTTTCTTT. Residues: CASSGMGLTEAFF. The chain joins TRBV2 to TRBJ1-1; D may be TRBD1 (5 bases). Germline V gene sequence: CDR1 SNHLY, CDR2 FYNNEI. Trimming took 4 bases from V and 4 from J, leaving 10 bases between them. CDR3 length: 13 amino acids.

The CDR3 loop reads CASSPRGGLPETQYF. The CDR3 coding sequence is TGCGCCAGCTCCCCGAGAGGTGGATTGCCCGAGACCCAGTACTTC. The V gene is TRBV5-1, the J gene TRBJ2-5, with no clear D. The CDR3 length is 15 residues. Trimming removed 7 bases at V and 5 bases at J, with 21 bases between. In germline, CDR1 is SGHRS, CDR2 YFSETQ.

CDR3 coding DNA: TGCGCCAGCAGCTTGGAGGCCAGAACCAGGTACAATGAGCAGTTCTTC. It specifies CASSLEARTRYNEQFF. The chain joins TRBV5-1 to TRBJ2-1; D gene ambiguous. CDR3 length: 16 amino acids. V lost 0 bases, J lost 4 bases, and 14 bases lay in between. The germline gives CDR1 SGHRS, CDR2 YFSETQ.

The chain joins TRBV24-1 to TRBJ2-2; TRBD1 might be the D (6 bases). The V and J ends lost 4 bases and 4 bases respectively, with 12 bases between them. The CDR3 sequence is 15 residues long. Germline lookup yields CDR1 KGHDR and CDR2 SFDVKD. DNA of the CDR3: TGTGCCACCAGTGACTGGCGAGGGGGCACCGGGGAGCTGTTTTTT. Protein product: CATSDWRGGTGELFF.

J is TRBJ2-7 and V is TRBV6-1; D may be TRBD2 (6 bases). The CDR3 is made up of 13 amino acids. The V gene lost 3 bases and the J gene lost 4 bases, with 10 bases spanning the gap. Germline V gene lookup returns CDR1 MNHNS and CDR2 SASEGT. The CDR3 coding sequence is TGTGCCAGCAGTGAGGTCGCGGGGTACGAGCAGTACTTC. Its protein is CASSEVAGYEQYF.

The rearrangement joins TRBV18 to TRBJ2-1; 7 bases are a match to TRBD1. The CDR3 runs to 16 residues. Germline V CDR1 and CDR2: KGHSH, LQKENI. J gave up 7 bases and V 2 bases, and 11 bases lay outside the gene matches. The chain's CDR3 is CASSPGAATGRNEQFF. In nucleotides, the CDR3 is TGTGCCAGCTCACCAGGGGCGGCGACAGGGCGGAATGAGCAGTTCTTC.

The V gene is TRBV6-5, the J gene TRBJ1-4, with TRBD1 matching 9 bases. Trimming removed 6 bases from V and 7 bases from J; junction bases left unmatched: 6. Per germline, CDR1 MNHEY and CDR2 SVGAGI. This CDR3 is 14 amino acids long. This chain's CDR3 is CASRIPGQGEKLFF. The CDR3 DNA reads as TGTGCCAGCAGGATCCCGGGACAGGGTGAAAAACTGTTTTTT.

The V and J genes are TRBV7-2 and TRBJ2-1; 7 bases line up with TRBD2. The ends lost 2 bases at V and 0 bases at J; junction bases unmatched: 4. CDR3 length equals 16 residues. Germline V gene lookup returns CDR1 SGHTA and CDR2 FQGNSA. The CDR3 here is CASSLIAGSSYNEQFF. CDR3 in DNA: TGTGCCAGCAGCTTAATAGCGGGCAGCTCCTACAATGAGCAGTTCTTC.

Comment on this clone: The same CDR3 can be traced to other DNA sequences in this sample. The J gene is TRBJ2-7, the V gene TRBV5-1; 7 bases line up with TRBD1. The CDR3 has 12 residues. Germline trimming cut 4 bases from V and 5 bases from J; bases unmatched to any gene: 3. Germline V CDR1 and CDR2: SGHRS, YFSETQ. CDR3: CASSPTGDEQYF. Written as DNA, the CDR3 is TGCGCCAGCAGCCCAACAGGGGACGAGCAGTACTTC.

This clone was picked up one time. The chain couples TRBV6-2 or TRBV6-3 to TRBJ2-7; D is unresolved. From germline, CDR1 is MNHEY and CDR2 SVGEGT. The CDR3 runs 15 residues. V was clipped by 0 bases and J by 3 bases, with 12 bases between them. The CDR3 sequence is CASSYSAANLYEQYV. For the CDR3, the DNA is TGTGCCAGCAGTTACTCAGCTGCGAACCTCTACGAGCAGTACGTC.

The rearrangement joins TRBV9 to TRBJ2-7; D call uncertain. CDR3 size: 15 residues. Deletions cut 0 bases from V and 0 bases from J, with 10 bases between. The germline gives CDR1 SGDLS, CDR2 YYNGEE. The CDR3 nucleotides read TGTGCCAGCAGCGTAGGGGTCCGGAGCTCCTACGAGCAGTACTTC. It is translated as CASSVGVRSSYEQYF.

The rearrangement links TRBV24-1 to TRBJ2-5; D is unresolved. This CDR3 region has 15 residues. The ends were cut back, 3 bases at V and 4 bases at J, with 14 bases in the middle. Germline values: CDR1 KGHDR, CDR2 SFDVKD. DNA for the CDR3: TGTGCCACCAGTGATCCCTCGAACACGGGAGAGACCCAGTACTTC. This translates into CATSDPSNTGETQYF.

This chain joins TRBV5-5 and TRBJ2-5, with 7 nucleotides matching TRBD1. The CDR3 is 13 residues long. CDR1 is SGHKS, CDR2 YYEKEE, per germline (reference sequence). Germline trimming cut 3 bases from V and 2 bases from J; bases unmatched to any gene: 1. CDR3 protein: CASSSDRQETQYF. CDR3 DNA: TGTGCCAGCAGCTCGGACAGGCAAGAGACCCAGTACTTC.

The chain combines TRBV20-1 with TRBJ2-4; D might be TRBD1 (5 bases). The CDR3 is 15 residues long. The V end lost 6 bases, the J end lost 5 bases, and 20 bases lay between the germline ends. Germline V gene lookup returns CDR1 DFQATT and CDR2 SNEGSKA (reference sequence). The CDR3 region is CSASTLRFRENIQYF. In DNA, the CDR3 is TGCAGTGCAAGTACGCTCAGGTTCAGGGAAAACATTCAGTACTTC.

The DNA of the CDR3 is TGTGCCAGCAGCTTCTTTTCCACAGATACGCAGTATTTT. This encodes CASSFFSTDTQYF. The chain has TRBV5-4 and TRBJ2-3; D gene unclear. Germline V gives CDR1 SGHNT, CDR2 YYREEE (reference sequence). Trimming stripped 2 bases from V and 2 bases from J, with 6 bases between. CDR3 length: 13 residues.

The V and J genes are TRBV14 and TRBJ2-7; TRBD1 is a possible D gene (6 bases). This CDR3 region has 17 residues. Germline V gene lookup returns CDR1 SGHDN and CDR2 FVKESK. V was pared by 4 bases and J by 0 bases, with 19 bases between. CDR3 DNA: TGTGCCAGCAGCCTGGGGCCTACAGGGTATGGCTCCTACGAGCAGTACTTC. It translates to CASSLGPTGYGSYEQYF.

This clone was recorded once. The V call is TRBV19, the J call TRBJ2-2; 8 bases line up with TRBD1. The ends lost 3 bases at V and 2 bases at J; junction bases unmatched: 2. The length of the CDR3 is 15 residues. CDR1 and CDR2 (germline): LNHDA, SQIVND (reference sequence). The CDR3 DNA reads as TGTGCCAGTAGTATGGGGACAGGAAACACCGGGGAGCTGTTTTTT. Translation gives CASSMGTGNTGELFF.

This rearrangement joins TRBV6-4 to TRBJ1-5; no clear D gene. Germline V CDR1 and CDR2: MRHNA, SNTAGT. The CDR3 covers 13 residues. Trimming removed 5 bases at V and 6 bases at J, with 11 bases between. The CDR3 sequence is CASSPGPSQPQHF. The CDR3 DNA is TGTGCCAGCAGTCCCGGCCCTAGTCAGCCCCAGCATTTT.

Only one count was recorded for this clone. In DNA form, the CDR3 reads TGCGCCAGCACGAGGGGACAGGGTATGGATACGCAGTATTTT. It codes for CASTRGQGMDTQYF. The chain uses TRBV5-1 and TRBJ2-3; 9 bases fit TRBD1. This CDR3 has 14 residues. V shed 6 bases and J 6 bases; nucleotides not matched to a gene: 8. Germline V gene sequence: CDR1 SGHRS, CDR2 YFSETQ.